The T cell receptor beta chain under discussion was sequenced for a study of cytomegalovirus exposure and HLA in healthy donors. Both 60 Vbeta primers and 13 Jbeta primers went into the PCR. Sequencing was performed with immunoSEQ multiplex PCR; in TCRdb, only in-frame clones are kept and a portion is missing. The top ten clones hold 0.098% of a sample with about 200,000 clones, over 75% of them seen once. Looked up from germline, CDR1 is MNHNS and CDR2 is SASEGT. The CDR3 is 15 amino acids. The ends lost 2 bases at V and 7 bases at J; junction bases unmatched: 9. The clonotype originates from a boy aged 2 to 10 in good health and CMV-seronegative. The material sequenced was PBMCs. The chain carries TRBV6-1 and TRBJ1-2; 8 bases are a match to TRBD1. The CDR3 DNA sequence: TGTGCCAGCAGTGAATGGCACGACAGGGGTGGTGGCTACACCTTC. Amino acids: CASSEWHDRGGGYTF.